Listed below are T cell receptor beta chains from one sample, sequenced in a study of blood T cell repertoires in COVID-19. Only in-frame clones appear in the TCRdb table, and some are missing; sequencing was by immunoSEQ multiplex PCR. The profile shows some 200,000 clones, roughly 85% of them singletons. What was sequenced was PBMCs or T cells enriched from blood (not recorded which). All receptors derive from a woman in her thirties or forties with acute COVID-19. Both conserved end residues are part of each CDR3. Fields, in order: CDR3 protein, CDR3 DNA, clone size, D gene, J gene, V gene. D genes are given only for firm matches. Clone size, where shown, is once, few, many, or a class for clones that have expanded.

cdr3_aa: CASSSDSLLGYTF
cdr3_nt: TGTGCCAGCAGCTCTGACAGTCTTCTTGGCTACACCTTC
clone_size: NA
d_call: NA
j_call: TRBJ1-2
v_call: TRBV5-4

cdr3_aa: CASSLGFGGRDYGYTF
cdr3_nt: TGTGCCAGCAGCTTAGGGTTCGGGGGACGAGACTATGGCTACACCTTC
clone_size: NA
d_call: NA
j_call: TRBJ1-2
v_call: TRBV11-2

cdr3_aa: CAWNLRDRGGQPQHF
cdr3_nt: TGTGCCTGGAACCTAAGGGACAGGGGTGGTCAGCCCCAGCATTTT
clone_size: NA
d_call: TRBD1
j_call: TRBJ1-5
v_call: TRBV30

cdr3_aa: CASSPGGRGTEAFF
cdr3_nt: TGTGCCAGCAGCCCTGGCGGGCGGGGCACTGAAGCTTTCTTT
clone_size: NA
d_call: NA
j_call: TRBJ1-1
v_call: TRBV5-4

cdr3_aa: CASTRDRDYGYTF
cdr3_nt: TGTGCCAGCACCAGGGACAGGGATTATGGCTACACCTTC
clone_size: NA
d_call: TRBD1
j_call: TRBJ1-2
v_call: TRBV6-5

cdr3_aa: CASGNTKGTSGGSSYNEQFF
cdr3_nt: TGTGCCAGCGGCAACACCAAAGGGACTAGCGGGGGGAGCTCCTACAATGAGCAGTTCTTC
clone_size: NA
d_call: TRBD2
j_call: TRBJ2-1
v_call: TRBV4-2

cdr3_aa: CASSPRDSGDTQYF
cdr3_nt: TGTGCCAGCAGCCCTCGGGACAGTGGGGATACGCAGTATTTT
clone_size: NA
d_call: TRBD1
j_call: TRBJ2-3
v_call: TRBV11-1

cdr3_aa: CASSLQSINYGYTF
cdr3_nt: TGTGCCAGCAGCTTGCAGTCAATTAACTATGGCTACACCTTC
clone_size: NA
d_call: NA
j_call: TRBJ1-2
v_call: TRBV5-4

cdr3_aa: CASSRPGDGGYTF
cdr3_nt: TGCGCCAGCAGCCGCCCAGGGGATGGAGGCTACACCTTC
clone_size: NA
d_call: NA
j_call: TRBJ1-2
v_call: TRBV5-1

cdr3_aa: CASSPLREEGYTF
cdr3_nt: TGTGCCAGCAGCCCCCTCAGGGAGGAAGGCTACACCTTC
clone_size: NA
d_call: NA
j_call: TRBJ1-2
v_call: TRBV7-9

cdr3_aa: CASTTFKLQGTEAFF
cdr3_nt: TGTGCCAGTACCACATTTAAGTTACAGGGGACTGAAGCTTTCTTT
clone_size: NA
d_call: TRBD1
j_call: TRBJ1-1
v_call: TRBV19

cdr3_aa: CASSLRGDSGNTIYF
cdr3_nt: TGTGCCAGCAGCCTCAGGGGTGACTCTGGAAACACCATATATTTT
clone_size: NA
d_call: NA
j_call: TRBJ1-3
v_call: TRBV5-5

cdr3_aa: CAITPDMLTEAFF
cdr3_nt: TGTGCCATCACCCCCGACATGCTCACTGAAGCTTTCTTT
clone_size: NA
d_call: NA
j_call: TRBJ1-1
v_call: TRBV10-3

cdr3_aa: CASNGASASTDTQYF
cdr3_nt: TGTGCCAGCAACGGAGCCAGTGCTAGCACAGATACGCAGTATTTT
clone_size: NA
d_call: NA
j_call: TRBJ2-3
v_call: TRBV2

cdr3_aa: CASSLFFSLAGGETQYF
cdr3_nt: TGTGCCAGCAGCTTGTTTTTTTCACTAGCGGGGGGAGAGACCCAGTACTTC
clone_size: NA
d_call: TRBD2
j_call: TRBJ2-5
v_call: TRBV5-6

cdr3_aa: CASQEGRTEAFF
cdr3_nt: TGTGCCAGCCAGGAGGGGCGGACTGAAGCTTTCTTT
clone_size: NA
d_call: NA
j_call: TRBJ1-1
v_call: TRBV18

cdr3_aa: CASRQGLATDTQYF
cdr3_nt: TGTGCCAGCAGACAGGGACTAGCAACAGATACGCAGTATTTT
clone_size: NA
d_call: TRBD2
j_call: TRBJ2-3
v_call: TRBV6-5

cdr3_aa: CASSLGGEGYGYTF
cdr3_nt: TGCGCCAGCAGCTTGGGGGGTGAGGGCTATGGCTACACCTTC
clone_size: NA
d_call: NA
j_call: TRBJ1-2
v_call: TRBV5-1

cdr3_aa: CASSQDTGGYGYTF
cdr3_nt: TGTGCCAGCAGCCAAGATACAGGGGGCTATGGCTACACCTTC
clone_size: NA
d_call: TRBD1
j_call: TRBJ1-2
v_call: TRBV3-1/TRBV3-2

cdr3_aa: CAWTWDKRPGNTIYF
cdr3_nt: TGTGCCTGGACCTGGGACAAGCGTCCTGGAAACACCATATATTTT
clone_size: NA
d_call: NA
j_call: TRBJ1-3
v_call: TRBV30

cdr3_aa: CASSPRQGQNNEQFF
cdr3_nt: TGTGCCAGCAGCCCCCGACAGGGCCAAAACAATGAGCAGTTCTTC
clone_size: NA
d_call: TRBD1
j_call: TRBJ2-1
v_call: TRBV7-2

cdr3_aa: CASSPRLAGGLGEQFF
cdr3_nt: TGTGCCAGCAGCCCCCGACTAGCGGGGGGGCTGGGTGAGCAGTTCTTC
clone_size: NA
d_call: TRBD2
j_call: TRBJ2-1
v_call: TRBV7-9

cdr3_aa: CASSFQGLEKQPQHF
cdr3_nt: TGTGCCAGCAGCTTTCAGGGGTTGGAGAAACAGCCCCAGCATTTT
clone_size: NA
d_call: NA
j_call: TRBJ1-5
v_call: TRBV7-9

cdr3_aa: CASSRQGSSGNTIYF
cdr3_nt: TGTGCCAGTAGTCGACAGGGCAGCTCTGGAAACACCATATATTTT
clone_size: once
d_call: TRBD1
j_call: TRBJ1-3
v_call: TRBV19

cdr3_aa: CASSLGGANNSPLHF
cdr3_nt: TGTGCCAGCAGCTTAGGGGGGGCGAATAATTCACCCCTCCACTTT
clone_size: NA
d_call: NA
j_call: TRBJ1-6
v_call: TRBV5-5

cdr3_aa: CASSLAAGMNTEAFF
cdr3_nt: TGCGCCAGCAGCTTGGCCGCAGGGATGAACACTGAAGCTTTCTTT
clone_size: NA
d_call: NA
j_call: TRBJ1-1
v_call: TRBV5-1

cdr3_aa: CASSVSGELGLEAFF
cdr3_nt: TGTGCCAGCAGCGTCTCAGGGGAACTTGGGCTTGAAGCTTTCTTT
clone_size: NA
d_call: NA
j_call: TRBJ1-1
v_call: TRBV9

cdr3_aa: CASSQSSRGESEAFF
cdr3_nt: TGCGCCAGCAGCCAAAGTTCCCGCGGGGAGAGTGAAGCTTTCTTT
clone_size: once
d_call: NA
j_call: TRBJ1-1
v_call: TRBV4-3

cdr3_aa: CASSTGQFQETQYF
cdr3_nt: TGTGCCAGTAGTACTGGACAGTTCCAAGAGACCCAGTACTTC
clone_size: once
d_call: NA
j_call: TRBJ2-5
v_call: TRBV19

cdr3_aa: CASSFTGMGNQPQHF
cdr3_nt: TGTGCCAGCAGCTTTACAGGGATGGGCAATCAGCCCCAGCATTTT
clone_size: NA
d_call: NA
j_call: TRBJ1-5
v_call: TRBV7-2

cdr3_aa: CASSLFSGELFF
cdr3_nt: TGTGCCAGCAGCTTATTCTCCGGGGAGCTGTTTTTT
clone_size: NA
d_call: NA
j_call: TRBJ2-2
v_call: TRBV27

cdr3_aa: CASSPQSQGVGYTF
cdr3_nt: TGTGCCAGCAGCCCACAATCACAGGGAGTCGGCTACACCTTC
clone_size: NA
d_call: NA
j_call: TRBJ1-2
v_call: TRBV3-1/TRBV3-2

cdr3_aa: CASTDGGARAEKLFF
cdr3_nt: TGTGCCAGCACCGACGGGGGGGCGCGGGCTGAAAAACTGTTTTTT
clone_size: NA
d_call: NA
j_call: TRBJ1-4
v_call: TRBV25-1

cdr3_aa: CASSQFGSQTGFSGNTIYF
cdr3_nt: TGTGCCAGCAGCCAATTCGGTTCTCAGACAGGGTTTTCTGGAAACACCATATATTTT
clone_size: NA
d_call: TRBD1
j_call: TRBJ1-3
v_call: TRBV3-1/TRBV3-2

cdr3_aa: CASSPTTTYEQYF
cdr3_nt: TGTGCCAGCAGTCCCACTACGACCTACGAGCAGTACTTC
clone_size: NA
d_call: NA
j_call: TRBJ2-7
v_call: TRBV2